The 21 T cell receptor beta chains in this list originate from one sample, sequenced in a study of T cells after yellow fever vaccination. Via MiXCR, TCRdb re-called the 5' RACE reads, giving one row per CDR3 protein. The sample shows under 500,000 distinct CDR3 sequences, under 20% of them seen only once. Sequencing was performed on PBMCs, taken before the yellow fever booster vaccination. The receptor set was obtained from a man aged 18-30 years who received the YFV17D yellow fever vaccine.

This clonotype was detected only a few times. The rearrangement joins TRBV12-3 or TRBV12-4 to TRBJ2-1; D possibly matches TRBD1 or TRBD2 (6 bases each). There are 16 residues in the CDR3. The V end lost 6 bases, the J end lost 9 bases, and 24 bases lay between the germline ends. The CDR3 is CASSPSGGQPFAEQFF. In DNA form, the CDR3 reads TGTGCCAGCAGCCCCTCCGGGGGACAACCGTTCGCTGAGCAGTTCTTC.

CDR3 in DNA: TGTGCCAGCAGCTTCCGGGACCCGCGCACAGATACGCAGTATTTT. Translated: CASSFRDPRTDTQYF. J is TRBJ2-3 and V is TRBV11-2; either TRBD1 or TRBD2 may supply D (5 bases each). The CDR3 totals 15 residues. Germline values: CDR1 SGHAT, CDR2 FQNNGV. With 3 bases removed from V and 1 base from J, the gap between germline ends came to 11 bases.

This clonotype showed up just a few times. This sequence joins TRBV12-3 or TRBV12-4 and TRBJ1-1; 7 bases agree with TRBD1. Trimming at V came to 4 bases and at J to 4 bases, leaving 12 bases not matched to a gene. The CDR3 extends over 16 amino acids. DNA for the CDR3: TGTGCCAGCAGTTCGGGACAGCCATCGGCGGGCACTGAAGCTTTCTTT. Its protein product is CASSSGQPSAGTEAFF.

The rearrangement uses TRBV6-5 and TRBJ2-1; TRBD2 might be the D (6 bases). The CDR3 sequence is 16 residues long. Germline V CDR1 and CDR2: MNHEY, SVGAGI. V was pared by 0 bases and J by 0 bases, with 9 bases between. CDR3 loop: CASSYSGGSSYNEQFF. CDR3 nucleotide sequence: TGTGCCAGCAGTTACTCGGGGGGTAGCTCCTACAATGAGCAGTTCTTC.

This chain links TRBV7-2 with TRBJ2-3, with D possibly being TRBD2 (6 bases). The CDR3 sequence is 16 residues long. Trimming took 5 bases from V and 5 from J, leaving 20 bases between them. Germline loops: CDR1 SGHTA, CDR2 FQGNSA. DNA of the CDR3: TGTGCCAGCAGCCAAGGGTTGGGCTGGGGAGGAGATACGCAGTATTTT. Translated, it gives CASSQGLGWGGDTQYF.

This clonotype showed up just once. This chain joins TRBV27 and TRBJ2-3; weak D call: TRBD2 (5 bases). CDR1 is MNHEY and CDR2 is SMNVEV in the germline V gene (reference sequence). V was shortened by 8 bases and J by 4 bases, with 10 bases between the two germline ends. The CDR3 has 12 amino acids. The CDR3 DNA follows: TGTGCCAGCCGTAGCGAGGCAGATACGCAGTATTTT. Translation: CASRSEADTQYF.

V and J are TRBV12-3 or TRBV12-4 and TRBJ2-2; D unclear. This CDR3 spans 13 amino acids. The V gene lost 5 bases and the J gene lost 4 bases, with 8 bases spanning the gap. DNA for the CDR3: TGTGCCAGCAGTCTATATTTCACCGGGGAGCTGTTTTTT. Encoded protein: CASSLYFTGELFF.

This clonotype came up a few times. The V gene is TRBV11-2, the J gene TRBJ2-3; D unresolved. From germline, CDR1 is SGHAT and CDR2 FQNNGV. The V end lost 5 bases, the J end lost 5 bases, and 14 bases lay between the germline ends. This CDR3 has 14 amino acids. CDR3 residues: CASSPPMSEDTQYF. The CDR3 nucleotides are TGTGCCAGCAGCCCCCCCATGAGCGAAGATACGCAGTATTTT.

The chain carries TRBV4-1 and TRBJ1-5, with 10 bases fitting TRBD1. The junction had 6 bases not matched to a gene; V was cut back by 1 base and J by 3 bases. The CDR3 is made up of 17 amino acids. CDR1 and CDR2 from the germline V gene are MGHRA and YSYEKL. This CDR3 reads CASSQAGTGVFNQPQHF. The CDR3 bases are TGCGCCAGCAGCCAAGCCGGGACAGGGGTTTTCAATCAGCCCCAGCATTTT.

This clonotype was observed a handful of times. CDR3 residues: CASSQRGPDYGYTF. In DNA, the CDR3 is TGTGCCAGCAGCCAAAGGGGGCCGGACTATGGCTACACCTTC. V usage is TRBV4-2 and J usage is TRBJ1-2, with 7 bases fitting TRBD1. Germline assignment: CDR1 LGHNA and CDR2 YNFKEQ. This CDR3 is built from 14 residues. Trimming cost V 2 bases and J 3 bases; bases outside gene matches: 3.

The rearrangement links TRBV7-9 to TRBJ1-2; D is unclear. Per germline, CDR1 SEHNR and CDR2 FQNEAQ (reference sequence). The CDR3 extends over 11 amino acids. V dropped 0 bases and J dropped 8 bases, with 4 bases sitting between them. The CDR3: CASSLAYGYTF. CDR3 DNA: TGTGCCAGCAGCTTAGCTTACGGCTACACCTTC.

The chain has TRBV7-2 and TRBJ1-1, with D unresolved. Per germline, CDR1 SGHTA and CDR2 FQGNSA. The germline V and J ends were trimmed by 6 bases and 1 base, with 15 bases remaining between them. CDR3 length: 15 amino acids. For the CDR3, the DNA is TGTGCCAGCAGTCACTATCTCGCAGCGAACACTGAAGCTTTCTTT. This gives the protein CASSHYLAANTEAFF.

CDR3 DNA sequence: TGCGCCAGCACCCTGGGGGCAGGGGGCGCGTCTGCCACAGATACGCAGTATTTT. This codes for CASTLGAGGASATDTQYF. V is TRBV5-1 and J is TRBJ2-3, with 8 nucleotides matching TRBD1. With V trimmed by 6 bases and J by 2 bases, 17 bases remained unmatched. The CDR3 consists of 18 residues. Germline lookup yields CDR1 SGHRS and CDR2 YFSETQ.

This clonotype showed up just a few times. This chain uses TRBV4-1 with TRBJ1-4, with D possibly TRBD1 on 6 matching bases. The germline V and J ends were trimmed by 4 bases and 5 bases, with 14 bases remaining between them. The CDR3 consists of 15 residues. Germline CDR1 reads MGHRA; CDR2 reads YSYEKL. CDR3 bases: TGCGCCAGCAGCCTTTCGGGGACACCCAATGAAAAACTGTTTTTT. Residues: CASSLSGTPNEKLFF.

This clonotype has more than one count but fewer than ten. J is TRBJ2-1 and V is TRBV20-1; 10 bases match TRBD2. The V gene end was trimmed by 1 base and the J gene end by 3 bases; junction bases not matched to a gene: 6. The CDR3 consists of 16 residues. Germline V CDR1 and CDR2: DFQATT, SNEGSKA (reference sequence). The CDR3 DNA reads TGCAGTGCTAGAGTTGCTAGCGGGGGCCGCTACAATGAGCAGTTCTTC. It codes for CSARVASGGRYNEQFF.

This clonotype came up a few times. The V gene is TRBV5-6, the J gene TRBJ1-6; 9 nucleotides agree with TRBD1. Germline trimming cut 2 bases from V and 10 bases from J; bases unmatched to any gene: 7. The CDR3 is made up of 15 amino acids. Germline V gene data show CDR1 as SGHDT and CDR2 as YYEEEE. The CDR3 is CASSFRDRERSPLHF. The CDR3 bases are TGTGCCAGCAGCTTTAGGGACAGGGAACGCTCACCCCTCCACTTT.

The chain links TRBV7-3 to TRBJ2-3; 10 bases are shared with TRBD2. CDR1 and CDR2 (germline): SGHTA, FQGTGA. With 3 bases clipped from V and 4 bases from J, the junction kept 7 bases outside the gene matches. CDR3 length equals 16 residues. The CDR3 is CASSLGRGTSADTQYF. The CDR3 nucleotides are TGTGCCAGCAGCTTGGGCCGGGGGACTAGCGCAGATACGCAGTATTTT.

This sequence joins TRBV28 and TRBJ2-7; D not certain. Germline-derived CDR1 and CDR2 are MDHEN and SYDVKM. There are 14 residues in the CDR3. Trimming pared 3 bases from V and 8 bases from J, leaving 17 bases between. The chain's CDR3 is CASSLAAGLSKQYV. For the CDR3, the DNA is TGTGCCAGCAGTTTGGCGGCAGGATTGTCCAAGCAGTACGTC.

This clonotype was found once. V is TRBV4-1 and J is TRBJ2-1, with TRBD2 as a possible D gene (6 bases). The CDR3 totals 15 residues. V was trimmed by 3 bases and J by 2 bases, leaving 11 bases between them. From germline, CDR1 is MGHRA and CDR2 YSYEKL. The CDR3 DNA is TGCGCCAGCAGCCAGGGACTCTCGACCTACAATGAGCAGTTCTTC. This translates into CASSQGLSTYNEQFF.

CDR3 residues: CASGDRSETQYF. The CDR3 region has the DNA TGTGCCAGCGGAGACAGGTCTGAGACCCAGTACTTC. This chain uses TRBV19 with TRBJ2-5; TRBD1 is a possible D gene (6 bases). Germline-derived CDR1 and CDR2 are LNHDA and SQIVND (reference sequence). The V and J ends lost 9 bases and 5 bases respectively, with 13 bases between them. The CDR3 consists of 12 residues.

This chain joins TRBV27 and TRBJ2-2; TRBD2 is a possible D gene (5 bases). This CDR3 is 15 amino acids long. V lost 7 bases and J lost 5, with 17 bases in between. Germline assignment: CDR1 MNHEY and CDR2 SMNVEV (reference sequence). The CDR3 DNA reads as TGTGCCAGCAAAAGAGCAGGTCCGGGGACCGGGGAGCTGTTTTTT. Encoded protein: CASKRAGPGTGELFF.